The 16 T cell receptor beta chains reported below all come from one sample, sequenced in a study of T cells in localized non-small cell lung cancer. The data were produced by immunoSEQ multiplex PCR, yet TCRdb's version contains in-frame clones alone and is incomplete. This sample has approximately 1,600 clones; approximately 18% occur once, and the top ten carry roughly a fifth. Source: normal lung tissue next to the tumor, taken before any cancer treatment. The origin of the receptors is a male donor aged 60 or over with stage III squamous cell lung carcinoma.

The rearrangement links TRBV30 to TRBJ2-7; D remains unclear. The CDR3 sequence is 13 residues long. V shed 3 bases and J shed 7 bases, with 16 bases lying between them. Germline CDR1 and CDR2: GTSNPN and SVGIG (reference sequence). DNA of the CDR3: TGTGCCTGGAGCCTAAGTAGGGTGGAAGAGCAGTACTTC. It encodes CAWSLSRVEEQYF.

This clone has more than one count but fewer than ten. This chain connects TRBV10-3 to TRBJ1-2; D ambiguous. The CDR3 has 14 amino acids. Germline V gene lookup returns CDR1 ENHRY and CDR2 SYGVKD. V was shortened by 2 bases and J by 2 bases, with 9 bases between the two germline ends. The CDR3 bases are TGTGCCATCAGTGAGGGGCCGAGGAACTATGGCTACACCTTC. Its translation is CAISEGPRNYGYTF.

This clone is deemed large. The chain links TRBV6-8 to TRBJ2-3; D is ambiguous. Trimming took 5 bases from V and 5 from J, leaving 11 bases between them. The CDR3 length is 13 residues. CDR1 is MNHGY and CDR2 is SAAAGT in the germline V gene. The CDR3 sequence is CASSPPLRDTQYF. DNA for the CDR3: TGTGCCAGCAGTCCTCCCTTACGAGATACGCAGTATTTT.

The rearrangement joins TRBV19 to TRBJ2-2, with no clear D. The CDR3 loop spans 15 amino acids. Germline CDR1 is LNHDA and CDR2 is SQIVND (reference sequence). V gave up 7 bases and J gave up 1 base, with 13 bases separating them. The CDR3 reads CASKDERRNTGELFF. The CDR3 DNA reads TGTGCCAGTAAGGACGAAAGGCGGAACACCGGGGAGCTGTTTTTT.

This clone has a handful of counts. The J gene is TRBJ2-7, the V gene TRBV6-8, with D maybe TRBD2 (6 bases). Trimming took off 6 bases at V and 3 bases at J, with 9 bases between the two ends. Germline CDR1 MNHGY, CDR2 SAAAGT. The CDR3 runs 12 residues. CDR3: CASSGSVYEQYF. CDR3 DNA sequence: TGTGCCAGCAGCGGGAGCGTCTACGAGCAGTACTTC.

The V call is TRBV6-8, the J call TRBJ2-7; possibly TRBD2 for D (5 bases). V shed 7 bases and J shed 8 bases, with 21 bases lying between them. The germline CDR1 and CDR2 sequences are MNHGY and SAAAGT. This CDR3 region has 14 residues. The CDR3 is CASKEDYWGEQQYF. As DNA, the CDR3 is TGTGCCAGCAAGGAGGATTATTGGGGAGAGCAGCAGTACTTC.

This clone is categorized as medium-sized (0.01 to 0.1%). The gene calls are TRBV6-8 and TRBJ2-7, with 7 bases aligning to TRBD2. The junction had 3 bases not matched to a gene; V was cut back by 7 bases and J by 0 bases. The CDR3 is 13 residues long. Germline lookup yields CDR1 MNHGY and CDR2 SAAAGT. In DNA, the CDR3 is TGTGCCAGCAAAGCGGGGAGCTCCTACGAGCAGTACTTC. Translation: CASKAGSSYEQYF.

There are a few counts of this clone. The chain recombines TRBV6-8 with TRBJ2-1; D may be TRBD1 (5 bases). This CDR3 is built from 14 residues. Trimming removed 8 bases at V and 8 bases at J, with 19 bases between. CDR1 and CDR2 from the germline V gene are MNHGY and SAAAGT. CDR3 DNA: TGTGCCAGCCGCACCCTCCAGGGTATCGATGAGCAGTTCTTC. Its protein is CASRTLQGIDEQFF.

This clone has more than one count but fewer than ten. The chain joins TRBV29-1 to TRBJ2-2, with D uncertain. The CDR3 totals 15 residues. Trimming left V 4 bases short and J 0 bases short, with 12 bases between. CDR1 and CDR2 from the germline V gene are SQVTM and ANQGSEA. CDR3 coding DNA: TGCAGCGTTGTATTGGAGAATGCGAACACCGGGGAGCTGTTTTTT. Its protein product is CSVVLENANTGELFF.

This clone appeared a few times. The chain employs TRBV11-3 and TRBJ2-1, with D perhaps TRBD1 or TRBD2 (5 bases each). In germline, CDR1 is SGHNT, CDR2 YENEEA. The CDR3 extends over 14 amino acids. The germline V and J ends were trimmed by 7 bases and 7 bases, with 17 bases remaining between them. This chain's CDR3 is CASTLRGKGNEQFF. The CDR3 DNA reads as TGTGCCAGCACCTTGAGAGGGAAGGGGAATGAGCAGTTCTTC.

This clone was detected a few times. The V and J genes are TRBV6-8 and TRBJ1-2, with TRBD1 matching over 7 bases. The CDR3 consists of 16 residues. From germline, CDR1 is MNHGY and CDR2 SAAAGT. Trimming cost V 2 bases and J 4 bases; bases outside gene matches: 10. The DNA of the CDR3 is TGTGCCAGCAGTTACCCTCAGGGGGAGGGTCCCTATGGCTACACCTTC. Translating it yields CASSYPQGEGPYGYTF.

The chain employs TRBV11-3 and TRBJ2-1; 9 bases are a match to TRBD2. Germline CDR1 is SGHNT and CDR2 is YENEEA. The CDR3 extends over 15 amino acids. J lost 5 bases, V lost 6 bases, and 8 bases had no gene match. The CDR3 DNA reads as TGTGCCAGCAGGCATAGCGGGGGTGCCGACAATGAGCAGTTCTTC. Translated, it gives CASRHSGGADNEQFF.

This clone appeared a few times. The chain combines TRBV23-1 with TRBJ2-1; 10 bases are shared with TRBD1. TRBV23-1 is known as an ORF, though its function is uncertain. The junction had 4 bases not matched to a gene; V was cut back by 6 bases and J by 8 bases. CDR3 length equals 13 residues. DNA for the CDR3: TGCGCCAGCAGCGGGACAGGGGCAGATGAGCAGTTCTTC. Residues: CASSGTGADEQFF.

A few counts support this clone. The chain employs TRBV11-3 and TRBJ1-5, with D possibly matching TRBD1 (6 bases). The V end was cut by 6 bases, the J end by 7 bases, with 19 bases between. Germline V gene sequence: CDR1 SGHNT, CDR2 YENEEA. The CDR3 extends over 15 amino acids. Here the CDR3 DNA reads TGTGCCAGCAGTTCAGATCGTCAGGGGAGGCAGCCCCAGCATTTT. It translates to CASSSDRQGRQPQHF.

The chain recombines TRBV29-1 with TRBJ2-1; no reliable D call. Germline assignment: CDR1 SQVTM and CDR2 ANQGSEA. The CDR3 is 12 residues long. The CDR3 region is CRVKSGYNEQFF. CDR3 nucleotides: TGCAGGGTTAAGAGTGGGTACAATGAGCAGTTCTTC.

This clone counts as medium-sized (0.01 to 0.1%). The chain uses TRBV11-3 and TRBJ2-5; 8 nucleotides line up with TRBD1. CDR1 and CDR2 from the germline V gene are SGHNT and YENEEA. The CDR3 covers 16 residues. The V segment lost 5 bases and the J segment 5 bases; nucleotides outside the gene matches: 13. In nucleotides, the CDR3 is TGTGCCAGCAGCCCACAGACAGGGGATTCTAGGGAGACCCAGTACTTC. The encoded protein is CASSPQTGDSRETQYF.